The T cell receptor (beta chain) under discussion was sequenced for a study of molecular identifiers for immune sequencing clone quantification. TCRdb ran MiXCR on the PCR reads and lists one entry per CDR3 protein. The table includes about half a million distinct CDR3 sequences, 20% to 25% detected once. CDR3 size: 20 residues. V gave up 5 bases and J gave up 6 bases; unmatched junction bases: 23. Germline CDR1 is DFQATT and CDR2 is SNEGSKA (reference sequence). The study's findings and limits: With a barcode shared among identical TCR molecules, highly expanded clone sizes could be underestimated. The study reportedly detected spiked Jurkat TCR RNA from one cell among around 970,000 naive cells.

With respect to this clonotype: Its specificity is not known.

The authors sorted naive CD8 T cells as CD8+CD4-CCR7+CD45RA+. The sample was naive CD8+ T cells from blood, with Jurkat cell RNA spiked in. Subset of the sample: FACS-sorted CD8+CD4-CCR7+CD45RA+ naive T cells. V and J are TRBV20-1 and TRBJ2-3; 13 nucleotides line up with TRBD2. The TCR sequence derives from a human donor in good health. Some libraries in this study had Jurkat cell RNA spiked in. The CDR3 region has the DNA TGCAGTGCTCCCGGTCTTCATATCGGGACTAGCGGGGCCTGGGGGGATACGCAGTATTTT. Amino acid sequence: CSAPGLHIGTSGAWGDTQYF.